This TCR beta chain originates from a study of chemoradiotherapy in HPV16-positive cancers. This clone was recorded a few times. Libraries were prepared by immunoSEQ multiplex PCR; TCRdb keeps only in-frame clonotypes and omits some of them. The table records about 32,000 clones, roughly 88% of them present only once. Trimming removed 4 bases at V and 3 bases at J, with 11 bases between. The CDR3 extends over 14 amino acids. From germline, CDR1 is SGHRS and CDR2 YFSETQ. The chain recombines TRBV5-1 with TRBJ2-4, with D possibly TRBD1 on 6 matching bases. The sequence was obtained from a human donor with HPV-associated anogenital cancer. Specimen: blood, collected from a patient who underwent chemoradiotherapy. The CDR3 DNA sequence: TGCGCCAGCAGCCCCGGACAGCTCAAAAACATTCAGTACTTC. Residues: CASSPGQLKNIQYF.